This is a list of T cell receptor beta chains from one sample in a study of CD8+CD57+ T cells in acquired aplastic anemia. Using its own MiXCR run on the reads, TCRdb lists one record per CDR3 protein. The table shows approximately 220,000 distinct CDR3 sequences, with about 44% occurring only once. Sequenced sample: sorted CD4+, CD8+, or CD8+CD57+ T cells (not recorded which) from PBMCs. These TCRs come from a human donor with aplastic anemia. The CDR3 runs from the conserved cysteine through the conserved F or W. A D gene is named only where the DNA matches it firmly. Clone sizes are given selectively: once, few, many, or a class where the clone is expanded.

CDR3 DNA	CDR3 protein	D gene	J gene	clone size	V gene
TGTGCCAGCAGTGAGGGGGCCTGGGGGTTCTCCCACGAGCAGTACTTC	CASSEGAWGFSHEQYF	-	TRBJ2-7	-	TRBV6-1
TGTGCCAGCAGTCCCAACAGGGTACGTCAGCCCCAGCATTTT	CASSPNRVRQPQHF	-	TRBJ1-5	many	TRBV27
TGTGCCAGCAGTGAAAATGAGCAGTTCTTC	CASSENEQFF	-	TRBJ2-1	-	TRBV2
TGCAGCGTGGGACAGATTCTCGGCTATGGCTACACCTTC	CSVGQILGYGYTF	TRBD1	TRBJ1-2	few	TRBV29-1
TGTGCCAGCAGTTATTCTTCCGGGACACCCGAGCAGTACTTC	CASSYSSGTPEQYF	-	TRBJ2-7	few	TRBV6-9
TGTGCCAGCAGCGCCGAACAGGGGGTCGACGAGCAGTACTTC	CASSAEQGVDEQYF	TRBD1	TRBJ2-7	-	TRBV9
TGTGCCAGCAACCCCGGGACAGCCAATCAGCCCCAGCATTTT	CASNPGTANQPQHF	TRBD1	TRBJ1-5	few	TRBV27
TGTGCCAGCAGTGAAGACGGGACAGGGGGGTATGGCTACACCTTC	CASSEDGTGGYGYTF	TRBD1	TRBJ1-2	many	TRBV6-1
TGCGCCAGCAGCTTGGACGGGACAGCCTATGGCTACACCTTC	CASSLDGTAYGYTF	TRBD1	TRBJ1-2	many	TRBV5-1
TGTGCCAGTAGTATGCCCTATGGCTACACCTTC	CASSMPYGYTF	-	TRBJ1-2	-	TRBV19
TGTGCCAGCAGCTTGGGACAGGGGAATGAGCAGTTCTTC	CASSLGQGNEQFF	TRBD1	TRBJ2-1	many	TRBV7-3
TGTGCCAGCAGTGTGGGAGGGCAGAGTGAAAAACTGTTTTTT	CASSVGGQSEKLFF	-	TRBJ1-4	-	TRBV2
TGCAGCGTTGGTACCCGACTATCCGGGGAGCTGTTTTTT	CSVGTRLSGELFF	-	TRBJ2-2	many	TRBV29-1
TGCAGCGTCGGCGGGGGGCCTGAAGCTTTCTTT	CSVGGGPEAFF	-	TRBJ1-1	many	TRBV29-1
TGTGCCAGCAGCTCTATACCCGGGACAGGGGTCTACGAGCAGTACTTC	CASSSIPGTGVYEQYF	TRBD1	TRBJ2-7	-	TRBV6-4
TGCGCCAGCAGCCAAAGCACAGGGGGCTCTACTGAAGCTTTCTTT	CASSQSTGGSTEAFF	TRBD1	TRBJ1-1	-	TRBV7-2
TGTGCCACTTCAGGGTCGGACGGGGAGCTGTTTTTT	CATSGSDGELFF	-	TRBJ2-2	many	TRBV24-1
TGTGCCAGCAGATTAACCGGGACAACCTCTGGAAACACCATATATTTT	CASRLTGTTSGNTIYF	-	TRBJ1-3	many	TRBV12-3/TRBV12-4
TGTGCCAGCAGTGACCTCAGCTACGAGCAGTACTTC	CASSDLSYEQYF	-	TRBJ2-7	-	TRBV25-1
TGTGCCAGCACCCCCATTGTCTCCTACGAGCAGTACTTC	CASTPIVSYEQYF	-	TRBJ2-7	many	TRBV6-4
TGTGCCAGCAGCGCGTGGACAGGGGAAAACTATGGCTACACCTTC	CASSAWTGENYGYTF	TRBD1	TRBJ1-2	many	TRBV9
TGTGCCAGCAGTGAATCGCCGGGGTCCGGTTCACCCCTCCACTTT	CASSESPGSGSPLHF	-	TRBJ1-6	-	TRBV25-1
TGTGCCACCAGGGGGACAGGGAGCACAGACACGCAGTATTTT	CATRGTGSTDTQYF	TRBD1	TRBJ2-3	-	TRBV24-1
TGTGCCAGCAGCTCCAGGGGGGCTGAAGCTTTCTTT	CASSSRGAEAFF	TRBD1	TRBJ1-1	many	TRBV5-8
TGTGCCAGCAGGGACAGGAGAGGCTCCTACGAGCAGTACTTC	CASRDRRGSYEQYF	TRBD1	TRBJ2-7	many	TRBV27
TGTGCCATCAGTGGGGGACAGGGGGTCGACGAGCAGTACTTC	CAISGGQGVDEQYF	TRBD1	TRBJ2-7	few	TRBV10-3
TGTGCCACCAGTGTGGGCCCTAATCAGCCCCAGCATTTT	CATSVGPNQPQHF	-	TRBJ1-5	-	TRBV24-1
TGTGCCAGCAGTCTAGTCGGACAGGAGGTGGGGGATGGCTACACCTTC	CASSLVGQEVGDGYTF	TRBD1	TRBJ1-2	few	TRBV5-1
TGTGCCAGTAGTATAGGTTTTAGAGGACGCGGTCTCTGTGGCTACACCTTC	CASSIGFRGRGLCGYTF	-	TRBJ1-2	few	TRBV19
TGTGCCAGCAGCTTATCCGAGCGGGGGGGCTATATCTACGAGCAGTACTTC	CASSLSERGGYIYEQYF	TRBD2	TRBJ2-7	many	TRBV7-9
TGTGCCAGCAGTGAAGAAAACAGGTTCTACGAGCAGTACTTC	CASSEENRFYEQYF	-	TRBJ2-7	once	TRBV2
TGTGCCAGCAGTTTGGCGGGCGGTACGCAGTATTTT	CASSLAGGTQYF	-	TRBJ2-3	-	TRBV12-3/TRBV12-4
TGTGCCACGTCGCCATACGGCGATGAGCAGTTCTTC	CATSPYGDEQFF	-	TRBJ2-1	-	TRBV24-1
TGCAGCGCGCCCGTTAGGGACTTCTACAATGAGCAGTTCTTC	CSAPVRDFYNEQFF	-	TRBJ2-1	many	TRBV29-1
TGTGCCAGCATTCCGCAGGGTGACTATGGCTACACCTTC	CASIPQGDYGYTF	-	TRBJ1-2	few	TRBV5-5
TGTGCCAGCAGCTTGACCGGGCCGTTCAATGAGCAGTTCTTC	CASSLTGPFNEQFF	-	TRBJ2-1	many	TRBV11-2
TGTGCCAGCAGCCTCATTGGGTCCACTGGGGCCAACGTCCTGACTTTC	CASSLIGSTGANVLTF	-	TRBJ2-6	-	TRBV14
TGCAGTGCCGAAAATTCTCTCAGGGGTTCGGTCTACGAGCAGTACTTC	CSAENSLRGSVYEQYF	-	TRBJ2-7	-	TRBV20-1
TGTGCCAGCAGCCTACCCGGGACGGAGGTGTACAATGAGCAGTTCTTC	CASSLPGTEVYNEQFF	-	TRBJ2-1	many	TRBV7-9
TGTGCCAGTGACGTGCAGGGGTCCCCTGGAAACACCATATATTTT	CASDVQGSPGNTIYF	-	TRBJ1-3	-	TRBV19
TGTGCCGTTGGGGGGGAAAATTCACCCCTCCACTTT	CAVGGENSPLHF	-	TRBJ1-6	few	TRBV2
TGTGCCAGCACCAACAAAAGGAACTACGAGCAGTACTTC	CASTNKRNYEQYF	-	TRBJ2-7	many	TRBV6-1
TGTGCCAGCAGCCTCGGGACTAGGGCAGGTGAAAAACTGTTTTTT	CASSLGTRAGEKLFF	-	TRBJ1-4	-	TRBV7-6
TGCAGTGCTAGAGACCAACAGGGAGCAGGTTCACCCCTCCACTTT	CSARDQQGAGSPLHF	-	TRBJ1-6	many	TRBV20-1
TGTGCTAGTGGTGACAGGGCAACTACGAACACCGGGGAGCTGTTTTTT	CASGDRATTNTGELFF	TRBD1	TRBJ2-2	few	TRBV12-5
TGTGCCAGCAGCTTAGTCGAGACAGCCTTGGAGACCCAGTACTTC	CASSLVETALETQYF	-	TRBJ2-5	-	TRBV7-2
TGTGCCAGCAGTTTGGACAGGAGGGACTATGGCTACACCTTC	CASSLDRRDYGYTF	TRBD1	TRBJ1-2	-	TRBV12-3/TRBV12-4
TGTGCCAGCAGCTTAAGCGGGGGGACCCAGTACTTC	CASSLSGGTQYF	TRBD2	TRBJ2-5	many	TRBV7-2
TGTGCCAGCAGCCCCGGGACAGGGCTTCACGAGCAGTACTTC	CASSPGTGLHEQYF	TRBD1	TRBJ2-7	-	TRBV7-6
TGCAGCGTTGGGGACCGAAAAGAGACCCAGTACTTC	CSVGDRKETQYF	-	TRBJ2-5	-	TRBV29-1